This T cell receptor beta chain is drawn from a study of neurological immune-mediated disorders. Findings of the study overall: None of the CDR3 amino acid sequences of expanded clones recurred across subjects, suggesting private repertoires in all groups.

TCRdb reanalysed the 5' RACE reads using MiXCR and keeps one entry per CDR3 protein. The sample includes approximately 50,000 distinct CDR3 sequences, more than 3% of them seen just once. The CDR3 extends over 13 amino acids. Trimming stripped 6 bases from V and 2 bases from J, with 9 bases between. Looked up from germline, CDR1 is MNHNS and CDR2 is SASEGT. This clonotype has a count of ten or more. The antigen is not known. Stored at -80 C, 2 million PBMCs were the source of the unsorted libraries. This sequence was found in a man aged 30-40 years with multiple sclerosis. Specimen: PBMCs. The chain combines TRBV6-1 with TRBJ2-3, with a weak D call TRBD2 (5 bases). The CDR3, as DNA: TGTGCCAGCAGCCGGACTGACACAGATACGCAGTATTTT. Translated: CASSRTDTDTQYF.